The 20 T cell receptor beta chains in this list originate from one sample, sequenced in a study of response to subunit inactivated influenza vaccine. TCRdb reanalysed the RT-PCR reads using MiXCR and keeps one entry per CDR3 protein. The sample consists of more than 450,000 distinct CDR3 sequences, about 8% of them appearing once. The source material was PBMCs from blood, sampled roughly 24 months after vaccination. All receptors come from a man aged 50 to 75 who received an inactivated influenza vaccine.

The chain recombines TRBV7-2 with TRBJ2-5; TRBD2 is a possible D gene (5 bases). This CDR3 is 13 amino acids long. V was shortened by 0 bases and J by 5 bases, with 7 bases between the two germline ends. Germline V gene lookup returns CDR1 SGHTA and CDR2 FQGNSA. The CDR3: CASSLADWETQYF. The CDR3 coding sequence is TGTGCCAGCAGCTTAGCGGACTGGGAGACCCAGTACTTC. Variable domain in full (rest from reference TRBV7-2 and TRBJ2-5): GAGVSQSPSNKVTEKGKDVELRCDPISGHTALYWYRQSLGQGLEFLIYFQGNSAPDKSGLPSDRFSAERTGGSVSTLTIQRTQQEDSAVYLCASSLADWETQYFGPGTRLLVL.

At least ten counts were recorded for this clonotype. CDR3 sequence: CASTWAVNSGNTIYF. The CDR3 nucleotides read TGTGCCAGCACTTGGGCGGTCAACTCTGGAAACACCATATATTTT. The V and J genes are TRBV7-8 and TRBJ1-3; D call uncertain. V dropped 7 bases and J dropped 0 bases, with 13 bases sitting between them. CDR3 size: 15 residues. Germline CDR1 is SGHVS and CDR2 is FQNEAQ. Using reference TRBV7-8 and TRBJ1-3 for the parts outside the CDR3, the full variable domain is GAGVSQSPRYKVAKRGQDVALRCDPISGHVSLFWYQQALGQGPEFLTYFQNEAQLDKSGLPSDRFFAERPEGSVSTLKIQRTQQEDSAVYLCASTWAVNSGNTIYFGEGSWLTVV.

In this sample, this clonotype turned up a few times. The chain links TRBV29-1 to TRBJ2-7; 7 bases line up with TRBD1. The CDR3 consists of 15 residues. Germline trimming cut 2 bases from V and 0 bases from J; bases unmatched to any gene: 7. Germline CDR1 reads SQVTM; CDR2 reads ANQGSEA. The CDR3 reads CSVETTGRPSYEQYF. CDR3 nucleotides: TGCAGCGTTGAAACGACAGGGCGCCCCTCCTACGAGCAGTACTTC.

This clonotype has more than one count but fewer than ten. This chain connects TRBV20-1 to TRBJ2-7; TRBD2 matches 7 bases. CDR1 and CDR2 (germline): DFQATT, SNEGSKA (reference sequence). The CDR3 is 13 amino acids. With 1 base clipped from V and 2 bases from J, the junction kept 2 bases outside the gene matches. The CDR3 reads CSARGGGTYEQYF. For the CDR3, the DNA is TGCAGTGCTAGAGGCGGGGGTACCTACGAGCAGTACTTC.

Only a few counts were recorded for this clonotype. The chain couples TRBV10-2 to TRBJ2-6; the D is unclear. V lost 4 bases and J lost 0, with 10 bases in between. Looked up from germline, CDR1 is WSHSY and CDR2 is SAAADI. This CDR3 comprises 16 residues. CDR3 nucleotide sequence: TGCGCCAGCAGTGGATGGGGTTTCTCTGGGGCCAACGTCCTGACTTTC. The encoded protein is CASSGWGFSGANVLTF.

The chain carries TRBV6-1 and TRBJ2-7; weak D call: TRBD1 (6 bases). Germline assignment: CDR1 MNHNS and CDR2 SASEGT. Deletions cut 8 bases from V and 0 bases from J, with 14 bases between. CDR3 length: 14 amino acids. CDR3 bases: TGTGCCAGCGGCGGGCAGGGGCTCTCCTACGAGCAGTACTTC. This gives the protein CASGGQGLSYEQYF.

This clonotype was detected a few times. The chain has TRBV4-1 and TRBJ1-5; D gene unclear. The CDR3 covers 14 residues. Germline loops: CDR1 MGHRA, CDR2 YSYEKL. V was clipped by 1 base and J by 4 bases, with 8 bases between them. The CDR3 nucleotides are TGCGCCAGCAGCCAAGTGAGGGTAAATCAGCCCCAGCATTTT. It is translated as CASSQVRVNQPQHF.

The chain uses TRBV6-2 or TRBV6-3 and TRBJ2-1; D not certain. V was trimmed by 5 bases and J by 9 bases, leaving 14 bases between them. CDR1 MNHEY and CDR2 SVGEGT come from the germline V gene. This CDR3 comprises 13 residues. The CDR3 nucleotides read TGTGCCAGCAGTGAGGCGAGGAACGTTGAGCAGTTCTTC. Encoded protein: CASSEARNVEQFF.

The V call is TRBV5-6, the J call TRBJ2-7, with 11 positions matching TRBD2. The CDR3 consists of 17 residues. Germline V gives CDR1 SGHDT, CDR2 YYEEEE. Trimming cost V 1 base and J 3 bases; bases outside gene matches: 9. The CDR3 loop reads CASSLRLAGGRGYEQYF. The CDR3 DNA follows: TGTGCCAGCAGCTTGCGGCTAGCGGGGGGCCGGGGCTACGAGCAGTACTTC. Filled out from reference TRBV5-6 and TRBJ2-7, the complete variable domain reads DAGVTQSPTHLIKTRGQQVTLRCSPKSGHDTVSWYQQALGQGPQFIFQYYEEEERQRGNFPDRFSGHQFPNYSSELNVNALLLGDSALYLCASSLRLAGGRGYEQYFGPGTRLTVT.

This clonotype occurred a few times. This chain uses TRBV15 with TRBJ2-1; the D gene is possibly TRBD2 (5 bases). CDR3 size: 16 residues. The germline gives CDR1 LNHNV, CDR2 YYDKDF (reference sequence). Trimming cost V 3 bases and J 8 bases, with 20 bases left between them. The CDR3 spells CATSSGLAGRIYEQFF. The CDR3 DNA reads TGTGCCACCAGCAGCGGACTGGCGGGTAGAATCTATGAGCAGTTCTTC.

This clonotype was picked up a small number of times. The chain joins TRBV30 to TRBJ2-3; D call uncertain. The CDR3 extends over 13 amino acids. Trimming stripped 1 base from V and 3 bases from J, with 8 bases between. Germline V gene data show CDR1 as GTSNPN and CDR2 as SVGIG (reference sequence). The CDR3 here is CAWSAHLTDTQYF. The CDR3 nucleotides are TGTGCCTGGAGTGCCCACTTGACAGATACGCAGTATTTT. The full variable domain, with the rest looked up from reference TRBV30 and TRBJ2-3, is SQTIHQWPATLVQPVGSPLSLECTVEGTSNPNLYWYRQAAGRGLQLLFYSVGIGQISSEVPQNLSASRPQDRQFILSSKKLLLSDSGFYLCAWSAHLTDTQYFGPGTRLTVL.

This clonotype was recorded at least ten times. This rearrangement joins TRBV11-2 to TRBJ2-3; the match to TRBD2 covers 7 bases. CDR1 is SGHAT, CDR2 FQNNGV, per germline. Trimming took 0 bases from V and 1 from J; bases not matched to a gene: 7. The CDR3 covers 17 residues. CDR3 amino acids: CASSLDLGAGGTDTQYF. The CDR3 region has the DNA TGTGCCAGCAGCTTAGATCTCGGCGCGGGAGGCACAGATACGCAGTATTTT. The complete variable domain, with remaining parts taken from reference TRBV11-2 and TRBJ2-3, reads EAGVAQSPRYKIIEKRQSVAFWCNPISGHATLYWYQQILGQGPKLLIQFQNNGVVDDSQLPKDRFSAERLKGVDSTLKIQPAKLEDSAVYLCASSLDLGAGGTDTQYFGPGTRLTVL.

This clonotype was found a few times. The CDR3 spells CAISESGRLMETQYF. The CDR3 region has the DNA TGTGCCATCAGTGAGTCCGGCAGGCTCATGGAGACCCAGTACTTC. The chain recombines TRBV10-3 with TRBJ2-5; D unclear. CDR3 length: 15 amino acids. With 0 bases removed from V and 5 bases from J, the gap between germline ends came to 13 bases. Germline CDR1 and CDR2: ENHRY and SYGVKD.

This clonotype was picked up a small number of times. The chain couples TRBV7-2 to TRBJ2-3; D tentatively reads TRBD1 or TRBD2 (5 bases each). This CDR3 contains 16 residues. CDR1 is SGHTA and CDR2 is FQGNSA in the germline V gene. Trimming removed 1 base at V and 5 bases at J, with 16 bases between. CDR3 DNA: TGTGCCAGCAGCTTAGTGGTCCGCCTGGGGGTAGATACGCAGTATTTT. It is translated as CASSLVVRLGVDTQYF.

This clonotype was detected many times. This chain uses TRBV5-5 with TRBJ2-5, with TRBD1 matching over 7 bases. Germline V gene sequence: CDR1 SGHKS, CDR2 YYEKEE (reference sequence). CDR3 length equals 14 residues. V trimming: 4 bases; J trimming: 1 base; junction bases outside the gene matches: 4. CDR3 in amino acids: CASSQGQLQETQYF. DNA of the CDR3: TGTGCCAGCAGCCAGGGACAGCTCCAAGAGACCCAGTACTTC. Together with reference TRBV5-5 and TRBJ2-5, the CDR3 gives the full variable domain: DAGVTQSPTHLIKTRGQQVTLRCSPISGHKSVSWYQQVLGQGPQFIFQYYEKEERGRGNFPDRFSARQFPNYSSELNVNALLLGDSALYLCASSQGQLQETQYFGPGTRLLVL.

This clonotype was counted only a few times. The chain recombines TRBV6-2 or TRBV6-3 with TRBJ1-1, with D possibly being TRBD1 (5 bases). Germline V CDR1 and CDR2: MNHEY, SVGEGT. The CDR3 is made up of 15 amino acids. With 1 base removed from V and 4 bases from J, the gap between germline ends came to 13 bases. CDR3 loop: CASSYFAGSSTEAFF. The CDR3 nucleotides are TGTGCCAGCAGTTACTTCGCAGGGTCGAGCACTGAAGCTTTCTTT.

This clonotype was seen a handful of times. V gene TRBV11-2 combines with J gene TRBJ2-3; no definite D call. Per the germline V gene, CDR1 is SGHAT and CDR2 is FQNNGV. V lost 4 bases to trimming and J lost 4 bases, with 15 bases between them. The CDR3 is made up of 15 amino acids. The CDR3 sequence: CASSSLRPSPDTQYF. The CDR3 region has the DNA TGTGCCAGCAGCTCGTTACGTCCTTCCCCAGATACGCAGTATTTT.

In this sample, this clonotype turned up many times. This rearrangement joins TRBV28 to TRBJ2-1; D is uncertain. The V end lost 5 bases, the J end lost 10 bases, and 12 bases lay between the germline ends. Germline values: CDR1 MDHEN, CDR2 SYDVKM. There are 12 residues in the CDR3. The CDR3 here is CASSHPTKEQFF. The CDR3 nucleotides are TGTGCCAGCAGTCACCCGACGAAGGAGCAGTTCTTC.

Concerning this clonotype: One end of the junction fails to match germline, which may point to a read error. The CDR3 coding sequence is TGTGCCGCCAGTGGGTCCAGAGATCAGCCCCAGAATTTT. Its protein is CAASGSRDQPQNF. The rearrangement uses TRBV15 and TRBJ1-5; D gene uncertain. Per germline, CDR1 LNHNV and CDR2 YYDKDF (reference sequence). The CDR3 loop spans 13 amino acids.

This clonotype has at least ten counts. The V call is TRBV10-3, the J call TRBJ1-5; possible D gene TRBD1, 6 bases. The CDR3 totals 13 residues. V shed 2 bases and J shed 6 bases, with 8 bases lying between them. In germline, CDR1 is ENHRY, CDR2 SYGVKD. For the CDR3, the DNA is TGTGCCATCAGTGAGGGGGGCGGTCAGCCCCAGCATTTT. It translates to CAISEGGGQPQHF.